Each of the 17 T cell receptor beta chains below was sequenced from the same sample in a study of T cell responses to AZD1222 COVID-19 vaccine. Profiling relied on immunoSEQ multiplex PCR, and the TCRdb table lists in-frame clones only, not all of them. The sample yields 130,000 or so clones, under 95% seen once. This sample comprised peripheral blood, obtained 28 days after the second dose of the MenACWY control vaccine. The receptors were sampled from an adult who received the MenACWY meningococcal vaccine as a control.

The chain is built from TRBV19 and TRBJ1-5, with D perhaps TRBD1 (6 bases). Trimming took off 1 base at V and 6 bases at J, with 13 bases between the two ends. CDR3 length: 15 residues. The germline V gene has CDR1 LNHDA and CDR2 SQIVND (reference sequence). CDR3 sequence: CASSIVGGAGQPQHF. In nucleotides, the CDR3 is TGTGCCAGTAGTATAGTTGGGGGGGCGGGTCAGCCCCAGCATTTT.

The CDR3 reads CSVGGDRAEAFF. CDR3 coding DNA: TGCAGCGTTGGGGGGGACAGGGCGGAAGCTTTCTTT. The V and J genes are TRBV29-1 and TRBJ1-1; 9 bases are a match to TRBD1. Germline CDR1 SQVTM, CDR2 ANQGSEA. J gave up 8 bases and V 4 bases, and 5 bases lay outside the gene matches. This CDR3 comprises 12 residues.

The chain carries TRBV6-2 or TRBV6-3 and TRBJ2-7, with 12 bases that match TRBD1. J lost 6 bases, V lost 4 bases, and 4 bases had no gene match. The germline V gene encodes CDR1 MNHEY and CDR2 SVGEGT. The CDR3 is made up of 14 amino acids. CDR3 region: CASSWDRGPSEQYF. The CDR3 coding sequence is TGTGCCAGCAGTTGGGACAGGGGGCCTTCCGAGCAGTACTTC.

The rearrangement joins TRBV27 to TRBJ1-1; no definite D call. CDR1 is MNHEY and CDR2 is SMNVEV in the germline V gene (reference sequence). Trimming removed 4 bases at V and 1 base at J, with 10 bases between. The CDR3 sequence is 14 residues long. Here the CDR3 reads CASSSYTENTEAFF. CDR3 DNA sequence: TGTGCCAGCAGTTCTTATACAGAGAACACTGAAGCTTTCTTT.

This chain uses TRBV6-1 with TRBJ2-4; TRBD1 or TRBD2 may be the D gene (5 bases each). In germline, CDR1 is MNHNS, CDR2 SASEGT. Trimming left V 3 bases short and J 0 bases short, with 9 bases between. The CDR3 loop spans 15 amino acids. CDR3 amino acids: CASSDLRGAKNIQYF. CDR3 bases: TGTGCCAGCAGTGATCTGAGGGGAGCCAAAAACATTCAGTACTTC.

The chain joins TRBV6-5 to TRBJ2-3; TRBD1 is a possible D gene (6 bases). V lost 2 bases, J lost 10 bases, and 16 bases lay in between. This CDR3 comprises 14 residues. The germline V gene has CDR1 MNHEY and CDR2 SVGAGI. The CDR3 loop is CASSYMQGPSAQYF. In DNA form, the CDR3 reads TGTGCCAGCAGTTACATGCAGGGGCCCTCGGCGCAGTATTTT.

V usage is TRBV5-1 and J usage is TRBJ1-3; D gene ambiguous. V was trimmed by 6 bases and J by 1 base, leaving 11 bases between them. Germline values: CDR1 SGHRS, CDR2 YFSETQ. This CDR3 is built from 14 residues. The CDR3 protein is CASKDGPSGNTIYF. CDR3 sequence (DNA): TGCGCCAGCAAGGACGGCCCGTCTGGAAACACCATATATTTT.

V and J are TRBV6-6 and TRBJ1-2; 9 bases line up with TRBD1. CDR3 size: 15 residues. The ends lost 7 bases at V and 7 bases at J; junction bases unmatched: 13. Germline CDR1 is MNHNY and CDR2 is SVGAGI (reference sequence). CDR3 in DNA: TGTGCCAGCAAGGAGAGGACAGGGGAGACAGGTGGCTACACCTTC. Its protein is CASKERTGETGGYTF.

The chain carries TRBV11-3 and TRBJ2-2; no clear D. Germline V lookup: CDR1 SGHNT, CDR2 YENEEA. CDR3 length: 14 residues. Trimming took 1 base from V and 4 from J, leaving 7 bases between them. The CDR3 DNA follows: TGTGCCAGCAGCTTAGGGGCCCCCACCGGGGAGCTGTTTTTT. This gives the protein CASSLGAPTGELFF.

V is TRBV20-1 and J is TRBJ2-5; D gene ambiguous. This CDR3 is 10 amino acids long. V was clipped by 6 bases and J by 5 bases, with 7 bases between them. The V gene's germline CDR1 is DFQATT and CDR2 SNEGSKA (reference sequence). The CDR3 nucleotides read TGCAGTGCGGTATTGGAGACCCAGTACTTC. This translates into CSAVLETQYF.

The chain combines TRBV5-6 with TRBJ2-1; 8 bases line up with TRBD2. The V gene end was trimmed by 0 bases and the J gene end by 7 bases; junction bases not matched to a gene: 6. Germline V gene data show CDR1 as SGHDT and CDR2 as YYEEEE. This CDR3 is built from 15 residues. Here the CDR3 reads CASSLAGGPSNEQFF. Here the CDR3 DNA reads TGTGCCAGCAGCTTGGCGGGAGGGCCTAGTAATGAGCAGTTCTTC.

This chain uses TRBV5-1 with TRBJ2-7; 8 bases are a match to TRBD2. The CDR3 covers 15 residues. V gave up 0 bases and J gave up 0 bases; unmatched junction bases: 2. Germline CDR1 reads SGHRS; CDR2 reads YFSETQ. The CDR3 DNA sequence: TGCGCCAGCAGCTTGGCCGCGGGGGGCTCCTACGAGCAGTACTTC. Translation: CASSLAAGGSYEQYF.

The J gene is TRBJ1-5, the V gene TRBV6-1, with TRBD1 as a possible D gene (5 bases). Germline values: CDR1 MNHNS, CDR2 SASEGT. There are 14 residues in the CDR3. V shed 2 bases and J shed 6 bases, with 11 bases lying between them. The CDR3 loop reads CASSEQGQGQPQHF. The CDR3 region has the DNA TGTGCCAGCAGTGAACAGGGCCAGGGTCAGCCCCAGCATTTT.

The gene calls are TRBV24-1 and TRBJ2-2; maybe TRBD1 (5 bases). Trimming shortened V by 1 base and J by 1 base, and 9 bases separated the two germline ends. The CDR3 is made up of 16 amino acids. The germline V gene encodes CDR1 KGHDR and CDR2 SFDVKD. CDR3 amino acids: CATSDLGVMNTGELFF. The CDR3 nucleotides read TGTGCCACCAGTGATTTAGGGGTAATGAACACCGGGGAGCTGTTTTTT.

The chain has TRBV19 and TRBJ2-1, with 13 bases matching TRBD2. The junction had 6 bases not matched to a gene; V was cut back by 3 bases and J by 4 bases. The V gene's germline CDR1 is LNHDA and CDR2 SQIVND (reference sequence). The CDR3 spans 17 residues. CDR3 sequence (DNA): TGTGCCAGTAGTATTACAGCGGGACTAGCGGGGTACAATGAGCAGTTCTTC. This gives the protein CASSITAGLAGYNEQFF.

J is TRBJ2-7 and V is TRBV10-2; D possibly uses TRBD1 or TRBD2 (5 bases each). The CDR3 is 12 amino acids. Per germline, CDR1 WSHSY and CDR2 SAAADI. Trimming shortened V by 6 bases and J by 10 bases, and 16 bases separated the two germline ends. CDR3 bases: TGCGCCAGCAGGGGGACCGATCCACCCCAGTACTTC. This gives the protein CASRGTDPPQYF.

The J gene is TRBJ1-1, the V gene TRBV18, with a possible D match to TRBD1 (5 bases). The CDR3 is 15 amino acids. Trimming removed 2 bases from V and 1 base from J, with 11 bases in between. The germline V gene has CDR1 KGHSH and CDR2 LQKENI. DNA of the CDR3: TGTGCCAGCTCACCAGGACAAGGGACGAACACTGAAGCTTTCTTT. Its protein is CASSPGQGTNTEAFF. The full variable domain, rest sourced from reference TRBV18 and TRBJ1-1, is NAGVMQNPRHLVRRRGQEARLRCSPMKGHSHVYWYRQLPEEGLKFMVYLQKENIIDESGMPKERFSAEFPKEGPSILRIQQVVRGDSAAYFCASSPGQGTNTEAFFGQGTRLTVV.